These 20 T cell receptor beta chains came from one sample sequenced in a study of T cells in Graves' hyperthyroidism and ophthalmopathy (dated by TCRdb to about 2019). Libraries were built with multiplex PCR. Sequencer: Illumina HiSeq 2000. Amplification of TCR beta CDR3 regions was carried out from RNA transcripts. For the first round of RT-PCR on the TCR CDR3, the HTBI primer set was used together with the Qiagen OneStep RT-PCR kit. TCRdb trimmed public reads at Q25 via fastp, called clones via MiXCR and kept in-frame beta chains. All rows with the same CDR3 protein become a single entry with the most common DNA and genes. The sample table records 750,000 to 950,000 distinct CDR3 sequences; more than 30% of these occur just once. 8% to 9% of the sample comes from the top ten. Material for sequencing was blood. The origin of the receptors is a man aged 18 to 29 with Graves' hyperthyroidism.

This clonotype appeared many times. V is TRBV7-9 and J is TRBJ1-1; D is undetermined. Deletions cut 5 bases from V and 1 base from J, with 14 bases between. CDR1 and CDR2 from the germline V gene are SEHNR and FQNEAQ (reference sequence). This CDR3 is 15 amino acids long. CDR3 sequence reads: CASSQDGLSNTEAFF. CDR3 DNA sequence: TGTGCCAGCAGCCAAGACGGACTGTCGAACACTGAAGCTTTCTTT.

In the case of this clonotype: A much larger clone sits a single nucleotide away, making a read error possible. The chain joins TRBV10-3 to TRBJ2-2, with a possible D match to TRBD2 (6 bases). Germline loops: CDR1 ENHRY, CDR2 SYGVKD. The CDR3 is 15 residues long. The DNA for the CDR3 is TGTGCCATCAGCCGACACGGTGGAGGCACCGGGGGGCTGTTTTTT. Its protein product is CAISRHGGGTGGLFF.

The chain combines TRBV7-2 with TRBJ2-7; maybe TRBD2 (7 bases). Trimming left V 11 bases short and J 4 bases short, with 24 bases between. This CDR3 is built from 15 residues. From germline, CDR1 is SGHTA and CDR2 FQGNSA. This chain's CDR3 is CASAESGGGSYEQYF. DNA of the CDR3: TGTGCCTCAGCGGAGTCTGGCGGGGGCTCGTACGAGCAGTACTTC.

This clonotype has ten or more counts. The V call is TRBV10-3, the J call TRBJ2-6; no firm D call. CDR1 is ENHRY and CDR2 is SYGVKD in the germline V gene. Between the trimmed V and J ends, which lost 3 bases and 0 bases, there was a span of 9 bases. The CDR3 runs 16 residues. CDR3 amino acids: CAISDQTASGANVLTF. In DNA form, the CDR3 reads TGTGCCATCAGTGACCAGACGGCCTCTGGGGCCAACGTCCTGACTTTC.

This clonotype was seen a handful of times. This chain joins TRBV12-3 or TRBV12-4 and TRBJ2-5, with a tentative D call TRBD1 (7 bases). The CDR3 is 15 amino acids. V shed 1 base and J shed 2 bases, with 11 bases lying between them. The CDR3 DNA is TGTGCCAGCAGTTTAGAGGCGGGACAGCAAGAGACCCAGTACTTC. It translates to CASSLEAGQQETQYF.

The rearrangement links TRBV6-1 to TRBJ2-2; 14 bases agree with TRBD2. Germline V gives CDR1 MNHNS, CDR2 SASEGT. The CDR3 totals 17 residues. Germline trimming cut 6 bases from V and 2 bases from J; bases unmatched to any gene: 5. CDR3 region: CASRGLAGGLNTGELFF. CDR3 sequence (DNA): TGTGCCAGCAGAGGACTAGCGGGAGGTCTTAACACCGGGGAGCTGTTTTTT.

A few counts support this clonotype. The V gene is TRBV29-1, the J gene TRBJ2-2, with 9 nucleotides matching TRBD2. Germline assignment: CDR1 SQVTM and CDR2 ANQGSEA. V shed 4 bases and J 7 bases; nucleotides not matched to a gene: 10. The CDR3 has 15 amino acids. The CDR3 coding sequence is TGCAGCGTTGGGGGTAGCGGGAGTGGTCACGGGGAGCTGTTTTTT. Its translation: CSVGGSGSGHGELFF.

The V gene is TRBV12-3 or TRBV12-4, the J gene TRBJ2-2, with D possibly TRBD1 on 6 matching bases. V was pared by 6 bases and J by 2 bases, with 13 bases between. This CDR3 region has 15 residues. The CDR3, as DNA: TGTGCCAGCAGGCCCGGGACACCAAACACCGGGGAGCTGTTTTTT. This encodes CASRPGTPNTGELFF.

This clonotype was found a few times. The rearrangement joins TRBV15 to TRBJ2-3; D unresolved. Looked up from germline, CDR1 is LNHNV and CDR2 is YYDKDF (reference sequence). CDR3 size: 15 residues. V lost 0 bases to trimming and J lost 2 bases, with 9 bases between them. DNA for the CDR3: TGTGCCACCAGCAGAGATAACACAGCCACAGATACGCAGTATTTT. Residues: CATSRDNTATDTQYF. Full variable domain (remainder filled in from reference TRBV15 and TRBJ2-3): DAMVIQNPRYQVTQFGKPVTLSCSQTLNHNVMYWYQQKSSQAPKLLFHYYDKDFNNEADTPDNFQSRRPNTSFCFLDIRSPGLGDTAMYLCATSRDNTATDTQYFGPGTRLTVL.

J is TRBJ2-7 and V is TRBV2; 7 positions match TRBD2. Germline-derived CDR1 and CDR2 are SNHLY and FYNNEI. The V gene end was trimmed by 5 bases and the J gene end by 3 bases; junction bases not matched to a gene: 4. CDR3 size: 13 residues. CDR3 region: CASSFASGYEQYF. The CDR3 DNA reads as TGTGCCAGCAGTTTTGCTAGCGGCTACGAGCAGTACTTC.

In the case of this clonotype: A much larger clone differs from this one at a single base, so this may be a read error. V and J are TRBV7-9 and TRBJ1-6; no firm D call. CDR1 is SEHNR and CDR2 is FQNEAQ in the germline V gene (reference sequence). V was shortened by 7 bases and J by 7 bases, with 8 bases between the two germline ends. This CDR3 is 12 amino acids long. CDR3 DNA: TGTGCCAGCACTCGGCGGAATTCACCCCTCCACTTT. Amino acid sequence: CASTRRNSPLHF.

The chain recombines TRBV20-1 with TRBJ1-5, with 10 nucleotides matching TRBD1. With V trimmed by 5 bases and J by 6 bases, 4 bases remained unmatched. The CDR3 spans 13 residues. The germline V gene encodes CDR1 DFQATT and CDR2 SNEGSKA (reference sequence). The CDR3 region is CSARTGGSQPQHF. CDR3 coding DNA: TGCAGTGCTCGGACAGGGGGTAGTCAGCCCCAGCATTTT.

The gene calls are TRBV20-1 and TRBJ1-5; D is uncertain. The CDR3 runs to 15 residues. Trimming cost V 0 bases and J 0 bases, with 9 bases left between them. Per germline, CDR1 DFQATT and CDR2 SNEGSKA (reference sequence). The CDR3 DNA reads TGCAGTGCTAGAGATCGGGTGAATAGCAATCAGCCCCAGCATTTT. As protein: CSARDRVNSNQPQHF.

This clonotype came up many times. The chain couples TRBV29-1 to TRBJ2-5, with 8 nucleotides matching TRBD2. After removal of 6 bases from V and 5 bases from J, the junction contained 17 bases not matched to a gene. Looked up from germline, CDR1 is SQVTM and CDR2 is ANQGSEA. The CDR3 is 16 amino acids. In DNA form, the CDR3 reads TGCAGCGTCCTTCCTTTAATCGCGGGGGGACATGAGACCCAGTACTTC. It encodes CSVLPLIAGGHETQYF.

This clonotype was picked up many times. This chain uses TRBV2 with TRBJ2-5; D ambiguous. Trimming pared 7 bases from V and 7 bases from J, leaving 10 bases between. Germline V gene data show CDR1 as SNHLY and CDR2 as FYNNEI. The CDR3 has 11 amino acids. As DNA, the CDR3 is TGTGCCAGCACCTATGATGGGACCCAGTACTTC. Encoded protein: CASTYDGTQYF.

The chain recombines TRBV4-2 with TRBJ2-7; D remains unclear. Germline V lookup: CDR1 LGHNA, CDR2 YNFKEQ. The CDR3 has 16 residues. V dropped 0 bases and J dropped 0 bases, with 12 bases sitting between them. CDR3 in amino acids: CASSQEVQSRSYEQYF. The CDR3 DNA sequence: TGTGCCAGCAGCCAAGAGGTACAGAGCCGCTCCTACGAGCAGTACTTC.

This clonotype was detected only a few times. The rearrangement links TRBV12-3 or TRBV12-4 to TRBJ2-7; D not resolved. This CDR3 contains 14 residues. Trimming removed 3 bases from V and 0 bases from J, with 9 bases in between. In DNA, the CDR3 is TGTGCCAGCAGTTTTTTTGGCAGCTCCTACGAGCAGTACTTC. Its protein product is CASSFFGSSYEQYF.

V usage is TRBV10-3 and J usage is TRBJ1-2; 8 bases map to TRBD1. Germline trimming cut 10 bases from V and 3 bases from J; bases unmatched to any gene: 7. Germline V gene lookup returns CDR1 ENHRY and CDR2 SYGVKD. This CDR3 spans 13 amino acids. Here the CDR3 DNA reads TGTGCCACCACGCTGGACAGGGACTATGGCTACACCTTC. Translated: CATTLDRDYGYTF.

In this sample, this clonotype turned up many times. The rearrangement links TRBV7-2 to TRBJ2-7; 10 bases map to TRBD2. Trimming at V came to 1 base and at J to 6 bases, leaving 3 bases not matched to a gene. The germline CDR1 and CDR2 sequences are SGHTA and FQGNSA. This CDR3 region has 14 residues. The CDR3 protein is CASSLVGLATEQYF. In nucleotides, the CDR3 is TGTGCCAGCAGCTTAGTGGGACTAGCGACCGAGCAGTACTTC.

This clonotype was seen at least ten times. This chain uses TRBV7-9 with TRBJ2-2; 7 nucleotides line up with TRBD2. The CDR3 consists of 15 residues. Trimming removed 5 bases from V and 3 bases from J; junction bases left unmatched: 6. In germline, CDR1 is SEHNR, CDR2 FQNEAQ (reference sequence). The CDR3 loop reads CASSPSGRDTGELFF. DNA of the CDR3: TGTGCCAGCAGCCCATCAGGGAGGGACACCGGGGAGCTGTTTTTT.